The clone carrying this T cell receptor (beta chain) was observed a handful of times. V was pared by 3 bases and J by 5 bases, with 16 bases between. This CDR3 has 15 amino acids. Per germline, CDR1 SEHNR and CDR2 FQNEAQ (reference sequence). Conversion of TCR transcripts into cDNA relied on 5'RACE template switching, which added a universal primer site and UMIs. From the 5' RACE reads, TCRdb called clonotypes with MiXCR, one entry per CDR3 protein. The sample consists of more than 450,000 distinct CDR3 sequences, just over 20% of them appearing once. This sample is part of a study of T cells after yellow fever vaccination.

Material: PBMCs, obtained roughly 20 days after the first yellow fever vaccination. This clonotype was sampled from a man between 18 and 29 years old who received the YFV17D yellow fever vaccine. The chain employs TRBV7-9 and TRBJ2-5, with D tentatively TRBD1 (6 bases). The CDR3 protein is CASSFNVWGLETQYF. For the CDR3, the DNA is TGTGCCAGCAGCTTCAATGTTTGGGGGCTGGAGACCCAGTACTTC.